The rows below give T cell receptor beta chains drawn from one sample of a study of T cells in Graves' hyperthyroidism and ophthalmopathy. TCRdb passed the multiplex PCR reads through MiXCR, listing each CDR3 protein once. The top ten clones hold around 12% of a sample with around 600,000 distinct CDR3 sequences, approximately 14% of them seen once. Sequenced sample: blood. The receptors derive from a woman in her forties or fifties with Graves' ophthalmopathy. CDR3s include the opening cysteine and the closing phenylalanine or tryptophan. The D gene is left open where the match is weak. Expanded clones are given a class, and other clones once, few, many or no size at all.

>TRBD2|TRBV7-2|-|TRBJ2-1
TGTGCCAGCAGCTTACAGGGACTAGCGGGGGGAAATGAGCAGTTCTTC
CASSLQGLAGGNEQFF
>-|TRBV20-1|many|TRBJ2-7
TGCAGTGCTACCCCGCCTCAGATCTCCTACGAGCAGTACTTC
CSATPPQISYEQYF
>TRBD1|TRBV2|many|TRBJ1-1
TGTGCCAGCAGTGATATTATCCGGGACAGGGGCTCGCGTCGAACTGAAGCTTTCTTT
CASSDIIRDRGSRRTEAFF
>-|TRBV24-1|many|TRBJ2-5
TGTGCCACCAGTGACCCAGTGGAGACCCAGTACTTC
CATSDPVETQYF
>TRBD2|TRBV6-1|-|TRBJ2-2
TGTGCCAGCAGTAGACATAGCGGGAGAGTCCCCGGGGAGCTGTTTTTT
CASSRHSGRVPGELFF
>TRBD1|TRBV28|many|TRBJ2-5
TGTGCCAGCAGTTCATCGGGACAGGGGGTCGGGGAGACCCAGTACTTC
CASSSSGQGVGETQYF
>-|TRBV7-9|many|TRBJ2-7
TGTGCCAGCAGCTTACCCCAGGCCCCCTACGAGCAGTACTTC
CASSLPQAPYEQYF
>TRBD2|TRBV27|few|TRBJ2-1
TGTGCCAGCAGTCCACCGGGACTAGCGGGAGTTCACGAGCAGTTCTTC
CASSPPGLAGVHEQFF
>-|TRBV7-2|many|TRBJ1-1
TGTGCCAGCAGCTTAGTTAGGGTTCCAGTTATCCCTGAAGCTTTCTTT
CASSLVRVPVIPEAFF
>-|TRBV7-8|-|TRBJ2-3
TGTGCCAGCAGCTTATCTCCGGGTTGGACAGATACGCAGTATTTT
CASSLSPGWTDTQYF
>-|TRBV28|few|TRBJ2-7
TGTGCCAGCAGTTTATTGGTTCTAGCCCCCTCCTACGAGCAGTACTTC
CASSLLVLAPSYEQYF
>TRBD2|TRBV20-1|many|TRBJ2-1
TGCAGTGCTAGGGTTAGCGGGACCTCCTACAATGAGCAGTTCTTC
CSARVSGTSYNEQFF
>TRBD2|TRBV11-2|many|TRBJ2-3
TGTGCCAGCAGCGCGGCGGGGGCAGATACGCAGTATTTT
CASSAAGADTQYF
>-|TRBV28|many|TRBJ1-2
TGTGCCAGCAGTTTACCTGCGGGGGCTGACGGCTACACCTTC
CASSLPAGADGYTF
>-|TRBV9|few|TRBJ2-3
TGTGCCAGCAGCGTAGAGGTCCTGCCGGCAGATACGCAGTATTTT
CASSVEVLPADTQYF
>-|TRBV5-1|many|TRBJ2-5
TGCGCCAGCGAGGACCAAGAGACCCAGTACTTC
CASEDQETQYF
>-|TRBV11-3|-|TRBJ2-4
TGTGCCAGCAGCGTGTACAGCGGCCAAAACATTCAGTACTTC
CASSVYSGQNIQYF
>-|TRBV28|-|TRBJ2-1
TGTGCCAGCAGTTTTCTGTCGAGGCCCGAGTCCTACAATGAGCAGTTCTTC
CASSFLSRPESYNEQFF
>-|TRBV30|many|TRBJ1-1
TGTGCCTGGACCCTAAATACTAGAGGGACTGAAGCTTTCTTT
CAWTLNTRGTEAFF
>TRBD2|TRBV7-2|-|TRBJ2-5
TGTGCCAGCAGCTCTCAACTATCGGGACTAGCGGGAGTGGAGACCCAGTACTTC
CASSSQLSGLAGVETQYF
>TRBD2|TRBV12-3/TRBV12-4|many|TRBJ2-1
TGTGCCAGCAGTCCTGGGACTAGCTCCCGGGTTTACAATGAGCAGTTCTTC
CASSPGTSSRVYNEQFF
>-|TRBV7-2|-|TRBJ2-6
TGTGCCAGCAGCCCCGGAAGGGTCTCTGGGGCCAACGTCCTGACTTTC
CASSPGRVSGANVLTF
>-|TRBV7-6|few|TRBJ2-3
TGTGCCAGCAGCTTAGGAGCCGGGAGTGGCACAGATACGCAGTATTTT
CASSLGAGSGTDTQYF
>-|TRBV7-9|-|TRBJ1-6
TGTGCCAGCAGCTTCTCTAGAGGCGGATTTAATTCACCCCTCCACTTT
CASSFSRGGFNSPLHF
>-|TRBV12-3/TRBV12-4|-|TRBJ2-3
TGTGCCAGCAAGGTGGGAGTGGATCTGGATACGCAGTATTTT
CASKVGVDLDTQYF
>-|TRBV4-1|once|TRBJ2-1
TGCGCCAGCAGCCTCAAAACCGAGACAGTCTACAATGAGCAGTTCTTC
CASSLKTETVYNEQFF
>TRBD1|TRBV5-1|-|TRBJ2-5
TGCGCCAGCAGGGACAGGATGACACAAGAGACCCAGTACTTC
CASRDRMTQETQYF
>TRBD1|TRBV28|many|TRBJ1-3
TGTGCCAGCAGCCGACAGGGACCATCCGGAAACACCATATATTTT
CASSRQGPSGNTIYF
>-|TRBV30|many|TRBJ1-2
TGTGCAGGACTTAACTATGGCTACACCTTC
CAGLNYGYTF
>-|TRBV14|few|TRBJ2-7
TGTGCCAGCAGCCAAGAGGACGCCTCCTACGAGCAGTACTTC
CASSQEDASYEQYF
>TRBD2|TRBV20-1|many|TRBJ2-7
TGCAGTGCTAGTTTCTTAGCGGGAGGGCCTTGGGAGCAGTACTTC
CSASFLAGGPWEQYF
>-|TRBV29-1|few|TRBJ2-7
TGCAGCGTTGTAAGGGCGGGACGGGTCTACGAGCAGTACTTC
CSVVRAGRVYEQYF
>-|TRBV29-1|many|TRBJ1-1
TGCAGCGCCACAAGCTCGGGGACTGAAGCTTTCTTT
CSATSSGTEAFF
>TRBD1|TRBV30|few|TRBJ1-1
TGTGCCTGGAGTGGGGGGGCAGGGGGTTTGAGCACTGAAGCTTTCTTT
CAWSGGAGGLSTEAFF
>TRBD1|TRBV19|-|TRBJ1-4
TGTGCCAGTAGTGAAATCCCGGGACAGGGTCTTCTTCGGAGTGAAAAACTGTTTTTT
CASSEIPGQGLLRSEKLFF
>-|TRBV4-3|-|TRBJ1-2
TGCGCCAGCAGCCGCGAGGTTACAGAATATGGCTACACCTTC
CASSREVTEYGYTF
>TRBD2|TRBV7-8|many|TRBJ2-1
TGTGCCAGCAGCTTATTTCTCTGGGTACAGCGGGAGGGCCGCAATGAGCAGTTCTTC
CASSLFLWVQREGRNEQFF
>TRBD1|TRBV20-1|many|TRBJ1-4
TGCAGTGCTATACAGGGGAGTATCGAAAAACTGTTTTTT
CSAIQGSIEKLFF
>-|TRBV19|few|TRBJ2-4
TGTGCCAGTAGTCCCCGGGCGAGGGACATTCAGTACTTC
CASSPRARDIQYF
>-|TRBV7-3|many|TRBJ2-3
TGTGCCAGCAGCTTAACTGTCGGTGTCAGCACAGATACGCAGTATTTT
CASSLTVGVSTDTQYF
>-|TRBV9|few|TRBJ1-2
TGTGCCAGCAGCGTTGGGGGGGGGGGCGGCTATGGCTACACCTTC
CASSVGGGGGYGYTF
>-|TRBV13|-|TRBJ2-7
TGTGCCAGCAGCGCAACGACAGACTCCTACGAGCAGTACTTC
CASSATTDSYEQYF
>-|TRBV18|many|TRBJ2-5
TGTGCCAGCTCACCAACGTCCAGGGGAGGGTACCAAGAGACCCAGTACTTC
CASSPTSRGGYQETQYF
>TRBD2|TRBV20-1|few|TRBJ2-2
TGCAGTGCCGAGCGGGAGAGGGGAAGGCAAAACACCGGGGAGCTGTTTTTT
CSAERERGRQNTGELFF
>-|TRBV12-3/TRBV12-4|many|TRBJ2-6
TGTGCCAGCAGCCTGAGGGGTGCAGGGGCCAACGTCCTGACTTTC
CASSLRGAGANVLTF
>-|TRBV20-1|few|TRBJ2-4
TGCAGTGCTAGAGATCTTTGGCGGGGAGTTATAGCCAAAAACATTCAGTACTTC
CSARDLWRGVIAKNIQYF
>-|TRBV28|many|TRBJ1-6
TGTGCCAGCAAGGTGGGAGGGGCAGCTAATTCACCCCTCCACTTT
CASKVGGAANSPLHF
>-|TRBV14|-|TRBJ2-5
TGTGCCAGCAGCCCGGACTACGTTAAAGAGACCCAGTACTTC
CASSPDYVKETQYF
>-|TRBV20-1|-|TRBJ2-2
TGCAGTGCTAGGCGGGCAGCGAACACCGGGGAGCTGTTTTTT
CSARRAANTGELFF
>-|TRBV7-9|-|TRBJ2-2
TGTGCCAGCAGCTTAGCGCAAGGGGGCGGGGAGCTGTTTTTT
CASSLAQGGGELFF
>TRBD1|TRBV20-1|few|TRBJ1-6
TGCAGTGCTTCAGGGGGAAATTTTTCACCCCTCCACTTT
CSASGGNFSPLHF
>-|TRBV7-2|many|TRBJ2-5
TGTGCCAGCAGCCGTTACGGGGGCAGGGAGACCCAGTACTTC
CASSRYGGRETQYF